Presented here are 14 T cell receptor beta chains from one specimen sequenced in a study of shared clonotypes between healthy human individuals. Using immunoSEQ multiplex PCR, the repertoire was profiled, and TCRdb retains in-frame clones only, with some absent. Altogether some 1 million clones are present, 65% to 75% being singletons, with the ten largest covering about 1.5%. The sequenced sample was memory CD4+ T cells sorted from blood. Subset given: CD45RA-negative fraction. The source of these receptors is a man aged 18 to 30 in good health.

This sequence joins TRBV10-3 and TRBJ2-7; 10 bases line up with TRBD1. This CDR3 contains 14 residues. Per the germline V gene, CDR1 is ENHRY and CDR2 is SYGVKD. The junction had 7 bases not matched to a gene; V was cut back by 6 bases and J by 5 bases. The DNA for the CDR3 is TGTGCCATCAGCCCTGGACAGGGGGGCCACGAGCAGTACTTC. It codes for CAISPGQGGHEQYF.

V gene TRBV6-5 combines with J gene TRBJ1-2, with TRBD1 matching 10 bases. V lost 6 bases, J lost 1 base, and 5 bases stayed unmatched. Germline CDR1 is MNHEY and CDR2 is SVGAGI. The CDR3 is 15 residues long. CDR3 in amino acids: CASSDRGLGNYGYTF. DNA for the CDR3: TGTGCCAGCAGCGACAGGGGGCTGGGTAACTATGGCTACACCTTC.

This chain joins TRBV19 and TRBJ2-7, with D perhaps matching TRBD2 (7 bases). V was shortened by 2 bases and J by 0 bases, with 20 bases between the two germline ends. This CDR3 has 18 amino acids. Germline CDR1 is LNHDA and CDR2 is SQIVND (reference sequence). CDR3 region: CASSINPYGGGHSYEQYF. The CDR3 coding sequence is TGTGCCAGTAGTATAAATCCGTATGGCGGGGGCCACTCCTACGAGCAGTACTTC.

There are a few counts of this clone. The chain uses TRBV4-3 and TRBJ1-2; D is possibly TRBD1 (6 bases). The CDR3 length is 15 residues. Germline-derived CDR1 and CDR2 are LGHNA and YSLEER. Trimming took off 1 base at V and 7 bases at J, with 16 bases between the two ends. CDR3 sequence (DNA): TGCGCCAGCAGCCAAGGGTCCACAGGGTTCGGTGGCTACACCTTC. Its protein product is CASSQGSTGFGGYTF.

The genes are TRBV5-1 and TRBJ2-1; D perhaps matches TRBD2 (7 bases). V lost 7 bases and J lost 5, with 16 bases in between. The CDR3 covers 14 residues. Per germline, CDR1 SGHRS and CDR2 YFSETQ. The CDR3 nucleotides read TGCGCCAGCGGGGAGGGCAGGGGAAACAATGAGCAGTTCTTC. Protein: CASGEGRGNNEQFF.

V is TRBV4-1 and J is TRBJ1-2; no clear D gene. This CDR3 comprises 15 residues. Trimming left V 0 bases short and J 2 bases short, with 10 bases between. The germline CDR1 and CDR2 sequences are MGHRA and YSYEKL. DNA of the CDR3: TGCGCCAGCAGCCAAGATCGAGGCACCAACTATGGCTACACCTTC. It yields the protein CASSQDRGTNYGYTF.

The chain combines TRBV5-1 with TRBJ1-2; D is possibly TRBD1 (5 bases). CDR3 length equals 16 residues. V lost 4 bases, J lost 7 bases, and 23 bases lay in between. The germline gives CDR1 SGHRS, CDR2 YFSETQ. CDR3 DNA: TGCGCCAGCAGCGAAACAGCAGGGACGGGTTTGGGTGGCTACACCTTC. Its translation: CASSETAGTGLGGYTF. Based on the CDR3 plus reference TRBV5-1 and TRBJ1-2, the full variable domain is KAGVTQTPRYLIKTRGQQVTLSCSPISGHRSVSWYQQTPGQGLQFLFEYFSETQRNKGNFPGRFSGRQFSNSRSEMNVSTLELGDSALYLCASSETAGTGLGGYTFGSGTRLTVV.

The rearrangement links TRBV9 to TRBJ2-1, with 7 bases identical to TRBD2. Germline assignment: CDR1 SGDLS and CDR2 YYNGEE. V dropped 3 bases and J dropped 3; count of bases not matched to a gene: 3. The CDR3 contains 14 residues. This CDR3 reads CASSARDYYNEQFF. The CDR3 DNA reads TGTGCCAGCAGCGCCAGGGACTACTACAATGAGCAGTTCTTC.

The chain combines TRBV28 with TRBJ2-3; tentatively, D is TRBD1 or TRBD2 (5 bases each). The V end was cut by 9 bases, the J end by 7 bases, with 17 bases between. CDR3 length equals 13 residues. Germline V gene data show CDR1 as MDHEN and CDR2 as SYDVKM. The CDR3 nucleotides read TGTGCCAGTGGGACGGAGGCACTATATACGCAGTATTTT. It is translated as CASGTEALYTQYF.

This clone occurred a few times. The rearrangement joins TRBV2 to TRBJ1-5, with D perhaps TRBD1 (5 bases). The length of the CDR3 is 15 residues. V lost 6 bases and J lost 1, with 13 bases in between. Looked up from germline, CDR1 is SNHLY and CDR2 is FYNNEI. As DNA, the CDR3 is TGTGCCAGCAGGGGGGGGGAGACGAGCAATCAGCCCCAGCATTTT. This gives the protein CASRGGETSNQPQHF.

DNA of the CDR3: TGCGCCAGCAGCCAGGGGACTAGCCGCGATACGCAGTATTTT. This gives the protein CASSQGTSRDTQYF. The J gene is TRBJ2-3, the V gene TRBV4-3; 9 bases align to TRBD2. The CDR3 has 14 amino acids. Per the germline V gene, CDR1 is LGHNA and CDR2 is YSLEER. Trimming cost V 3 bases and J 6 bases; bases outside gene matches: 4.

The J gene is TRBJ2-7, the V gene TRBV4-3; 13 bases fit TRBD2. Germline CDR1 is LGHNA and CDR2 is YSLEER. CDR3 size: 17 residues. V lost 4 bases to trimming and J lost 0 bases; unmatched junction nucleotides: 6. CDR3 DNA sequence: TGCGCCAGCAGCCGAGGACTAGCGGGAGACCTCTCCTACGAGCAGTACTTC. Amino acids: CASSRGLAGDLSYEQYF.

This clone was detected once. Different DNA sequences within this sample yield the same CDR3. The chain recombines TRBV7-9 with TRBJ2-7; D is ambiguous. V was pared by 6 bases and J by 0 bases, with 6 bases between. The CDR3 loop spans 12 amino acids. Germline CDR1 and CDR2: SEHNR and FQNEAQ (reference sequence). The CDR3 spells CASSSVSYEQYF. The CDR3, as DNA: TGTGCCAGCAGTTCGGTCTCCTACGAGCAGTACTTC.

The chain is built from TRBV30 and TRBJ2-7; TRBD2 might be the D (5 bases). This CDR3 region has 12 residues. Germline CDR1 reads GTSNPN; CDR2 reads SVGIG (reference sequence). V was shortened by 3 bases and J by 4 bases, with 10 bases between the two germline ends. The chain's CDR3 is CAWRGGLYEQYF. DNA of the CDR3: TGTGCCTGGAGAGGCGGACTGTACGAGCAGTACTTC.